Described below is a single TCR beta chain sequence and its context. Its target is not known. The V gene's germline CDR1 is DFQATT and CDR2 SNEGSKA (reference sequence). Trimming left V 3 bases short and J 3 bases short, with 9 bases between. The CDR3 length is 14 residues. This sample was included in a study of human T cells and chemical hapten exposure. Time point given: pre-sensitization, week 0. Regarding treatment: therapeutic diphenylcyclopropenone sensitization with weekly scalp DPC. Unfractionated whole blood was the source from which total RNA was extracted. Single cDNA molecules in the library carried unique molecular identifiers attached during preparation. TCRdb processed the RACE reads anew with MiXCR; each CDR3 protein has one entry. The table has 95,000 to 100,000 distinct CDR3 sequences, more than 10% seen once. Study-wide points: Because they had alopecia, donors may respond immunologically unlike healthy people. Positively correlated with patch test score were the counts of PT1 expanded TCRs.

The rearrangement links TRBV20-1 to TRBJ1-6; D remains unclear. The sequence was collected from a woman aged 55-70 years with alopecia areata. Some clones in this sample may be carry-over from other donors' samples. The sequences come from whole blood, collected in connection with sensitization to the hapten diphenylcyclopropenone (DPC). CDR3 sequence (DNA): TGCAGTGCTAGGGGCCCGGGCTATAATTCACCCCTCCACTTT. This sequence encodes CSARGPGYNSPLHF.